Each of the 14 T cell receptor beta chains below was sequenced from the same sample in a study of T cell clonotyping in hematopoietic cell transplantation. The repertoire was sequenced with immunoSEQ multiplex PCR; TCRdb's copy has only in-frame clones and lacks some. The sample lists about 45,000 clones; approximately 94% were seen once. Material: peripheral blood mononuclear cells. All receptors derive from a woman in her forties or fifties in good health. Some clones in this sample may be carry-over from other donors' samples.

This chain connects TRBV11-2 to TRBJ2-3; D gene unclear. The CDR3 runs 15 residues. Germline loops: CDR1 SGHAT, CDR2 FQNNGV. V lost 0 bases and J 2 bases, leaving 9 bases between the germline ends. The CDR3 reads CASSLDRKNTDTQYF. The CDR3, as DNA: TGTGCCAGCAGCTTAGATCGGAAGAACACAGATACGCAGTATTTT.

This sequence joins TRBV7-9 and TRBJ1-1; D unresolved. Germline V CDR1 and CDR2: SEHNR, FQNEAQ (reference sequence). V was clipped by 2 bases and J by 4 bases, with 5 bases between them. The CDR3 consists of 12 residues. The CDR3 is CASSLPATEAFF. The CDR3 region has the DNA TGTGCCAGCAGCTTACCGGCCACTGAAGCTTTCTTT.

This rearrangement joins TRBV19 to TRBJ1-5; a possible D gene is TRBD1 (6 bases). This CDR3 has 15 residues. The V gene lost 6 bases and the J gene lost 5 bases, with 17 bases spanning the gap. The germline V gene has CDR1 LNHDA and CDR2 SQIVND (reference sequence). The CDR3 region has the DNA TGTGCCAGTAGACCACAGGGAGGGGAATATCAGCCCCAGCATTTT. Translated: CASRPQGGEYQPQHF.

The chain uses TRBV5-1 and TRBJ1-1; 9 nucleotides match TRBD1. The CDR3 spans 15 residues. Germline V gene data show CDR1 as SGHRS and CDR2 as YFSETQ. After removal of 3 bases from V and 5 bases from J, the junction contained 8 bases not matched to a gene. In nucleotides, the CDR3 is TGCGCCAGCAGCTCCCTGGGACAGGGTGGAACTGAAGCTTTCTTT. Translated: CASSSLGQGGTEAFF.

The chain joins TRBV4-1 to TRBJ2-7; D perhaps matches TRBD2 (5 bases). The CDR3 consists of 17 residues. The germline CDR1 and CDR2 sequences are MGHRA and YSYEKL. Trimming removed 0 bases from V and 0 bases from J, with 15 bases in between. This CDR3 is CASSQDGPGSYSYEQYF. For the CDR3, the DNA is TGCGCCAGCAGCCAAGATGGGCCGGGGTCCTACTCCTACGAGCAGTACTTC.

The J gene is TRBJ1-2, the V gene TRBV5-6; 12 bases are shared with TRBD1. CDR1 and CDR2 (germline): SGHDT, YYEEEE. The CDR3 runs to 19 residues. Germline trimming cut 0 bases from V and 6 bases from J; bases unmatched to any gene: 15. CDR3 sequence: CASSLDGTGGAYPGDGYTF. Written as DNA, the CDR3 is TGTGCCAGCAGCTTGGACGGGACAGGGGGCGCATATCCGGGAGATGGCTACACCTTC.

The CDR3 here is CASSETGAKNIQYF. The CDR3 DNA is TGTGCCAGCTCGGAAACGGGGGCCAAAAACATTCAGTACTTC. This chain links TRBV9 with TRBJ2-4; weak D call: TRBD2 (5 bases). Deletions cut 7 bases from V and 1 base from J, with 12 bases between. The CDR3 length is 14 residues. Germline V gene data show CDR1 as SGDLS and CDR2 as YYNGEE.

The chain carries TRBV28 and TRBJ1-4, with D possibly TRBD1 on 5 matching bases. Germline assignment: CDR1 MDHEN and CDR2 SYDVKM. The CDR3 consists of 12 residues. Trimming shortened V by 7 bases and J by 8 bases, and 11 bases separated the two germline ends. CDR3 in amino acids: CASKQGGEKLFF. DNA for the CDR3: TGTGCCAGCAAGCAGGGCGGGGAAAAACTGTTTTTT.

The V call is TRBV9, the J call TRBJ2-7; possible D gene TRBD2, 6 bases. V gave up 2 bases and J gave up 2 bases, with 14 bases separating them. The CDR3 length is 15 residues. Germline V gene data show CDR1 as SGDLS and CDR2 as YYNGEE. CDR3 bases: TGTGCCAGCAGCGTGGGGGGTAGCGGTACCTACGAGCAGTACTTC. This encodes CASSVGGSGTYEQYF. Complete variable domain (other parts from reference TRBV9 and TRBJ2-7): DSGVTQTPKHLITATGQRVTLRCSPRSGDLSVYWYQQSLDQGLQFLIQYYNGEERAKGNILERFSAQQFPDLHSELNLSSLELGDSALYFCASSVGGSGTYEQYFGPGTRLTVT.

The chain employs TRBV19 and TRBJ1-1; D gene ambiguous. Trimming stripped 5 bases from V and 1 base from J, with 8 bases between. Germline CDR1 is LNHDA and CDR2 is SQIVND (reference sequence). CDR3 size: 13 residues. The CDR3 DNA reads TGTGCCAGTAGTCCCGACGGGAACACTGAAGCTTTCTTT. This translates into CASSPDGNTEAFF.

The V and J genes are TRBV6-1 and TRBJ2-3; TRBD1 is a possible D gene (6 bases). CDR1 is MNHNS, CDR2 SASEGT, per germline. The CDR3 runs to 13 residues. V lost 1 base and J lost 7, with 9 bases in between. The chain's CDR3 is CASSEDQGNTQYF. In nucleotides, the CDR3 is TGTGCCAGCAGTGAAGATCAGGGGAATACGCAGTATTTT.

This chain connects TRBV29-1 to TRBJ2-7; 7 positions agree with TRBD1. With V trimmed by 5 bases and J by 3 bases, 4 bases remained unmatched. In germline, CDR1 is SQVTM, CDR2 ANQGSEA. The CDR3 is made up of 12 amino acids. CDR3 coding DNA: TGCAGCGTTAGGACAGGTAACTACGAGCAGTACTTC. Protein product: CSVRTGNYEQYF.

This rearrangement joins TRBV6-5 to TRBJ2-7; the match to TRBD2 covers 8 bases. The CDR3 runs 14 residues. V dropped 4 bases and J dropped 0; count of bases not matched to a gene: 2. Germline V gene data show CDR1 as MNHEY and CDR2 as SVGAGI. The chain's CDR3 is CASSLAGNSYEQYF. The CDR3 nucleotides read TGTGCCAGCAGTTTAGCGGGGAACTCCTACGAGCAGTACTTC.

The genes are TRBV27 and TRBJ2-3, with no clear D. The CDR3 is 14 residues long. CDR1 and CDR2 from the germline V gene are MNHEY and SMNVEV (reference sequence). Trimming shortened V by 6 bases and J by 0 bases, and 10 bases separated the two germline ends. CDR3 coding DNA: TGTGCCAGCAGCCACCGATCTAGCACAGATACGCAGTATTTT. Translated: CASSHRSSTDTQYF.